This T cell receptor (beta chain) was captured by sequencing in a study of blood T cells in healthy people across ages (dated by TCRdb to between 2015 and 2016). With respect to the entire study: In model experiments, template switching captured roughly one uniquely barcoded TCR beta cDNA molecule for every two T cells. Using deep sequencing normalized with unique cDNA molecular identifiers, the study measured how TCR beta repertoire diversity changes with age. Two additional independent replicas of 1 million unique cDNA reads from the same blood draw were analyzed for two donors (one aged 18 to 30 and one aged 80 or older). Donors were grouped into four age groups: young (average approximately 15 years), middle-aged (about 38), aged (around 62) and long-lived (over 80). To avoid experimental bias, donors of different ages were distributed randomly across sequencing lanes. Beyond this particular receptor, the publication reports: The percentage of naive T cells measured by flow cytometry correlated strongly with observed TCR beta diversity. The long-lived group showed more naive CD4+ T cells, fewer expanded clones and increased TCR diversity than the aged group, suggesting age selection. Donor CMV infection status was unknown, potentially confounding age-related changes in expanded clonotypes. Estimates of total diversity based on one million sequenced T cells were regarded as lower bounds and as underestimates. As age increased, observed TCR beta diversity per million T cells dropped in a roughly linear way, and a significant reduction was already evident by age approximately 40. Conclusive comparison of naive and antigen-experienced compartments was prevented by the profiling of bulk unsorted PBMCs.

Donors were around 37 systemically healthy Caucasian individuals from Russia aged roughly 6 to 95 years. Each donor gave around 9.8 milliliters of peripheral blood, collected into EDTA-treated Vacutainer tubes. Ficoll-Paque density-gradient centrifugation was used to isolate PBMCs, with at least 6.5 million per sample. Trizol reagent was used to extract total RNA from PBMCs, with at least 5.5 micrograms per sample. The percentages of naive CD45RAhigh/CD27high T cells were determined by flow cytometry on a PBMC aliquot from every donor. Preparation of the library involved 5' RACE. A second PCR of 7 to 11 cycles was run with a J-beta primer mix and a sample-barcoded 5' primer. A template-switch 5' adaptor carrying 12 random nucleotides introduced a unique molecular identifier onto each TCR beta cDNA molecule. Each sample yielded at least 2.5 million CDR3-containing paired-end reads. The Mint cDNA synthesis kit, primed by a TRBC-specific oligonucleotide, was used to synthesize first-strand cDNA from all RNA. After uracil-DNA glycosylase treatment, a first 18-cycle PCR used universal primers M1SS and BC2_uni_R on all cDNA. Concerning the study's data processing: Each sample was normalized by randomly selecting 1 million high-quality reads, each carrying a distinct molecular identifier. Instead of being binned into consensus sequences, reads with shared molecular identifiers were discarded. MiTCR, set to a Q25 quality threshold and the strictest error-elimination algorithm, was used for CDR3 identification, clonotype clustering and error correction. A nonparametric unseen species model with Euler transformation was used to estimate lower-bound total TCR beta diversity. TCRdb applied fastp at Q25 and MiXCR to the public reads, then kept only in-frame beta chains. Identical CDR3 proteins give one entry, which carries the most common genes and DNA. The V and J calls were determined by TCRdb, not by the authors. This sample holds 1,800,000 or so distinct CDR3 sequences; 35% to 50% were observed only once. Clones ranked in the top ten supply around 23% of the sample.

Its CDR3 holds 12 amino acids, cysteine through phenylalanine. Of all the DNA, just the CDR3 is kept, 36 bases in frame from base 1. CDR1 and CDR2 were assigned from the germline V gene (reference sequence) as LGHDT and YNNKEL. V and J are trimmed by 8 bases and 4 bases, and the gene matches miss 4 bases of the junction. Points on this clonotype: The target of this receptor is not known. Within one base of it there is no much larger clone, and no base qualities were kept.

This receptor chain uses TRBV3-1 and TRBJ1-2; TRBD1 lines up with 7 middle nucleotides. The sequence was obtained from a human donor in good health. Sequenced input: blood. CDR3 sequence: CASFDRVYGYTF. The base sequence is TGTGCCAGCTTTGACAGGGTCTATGGCTACACCTTC.